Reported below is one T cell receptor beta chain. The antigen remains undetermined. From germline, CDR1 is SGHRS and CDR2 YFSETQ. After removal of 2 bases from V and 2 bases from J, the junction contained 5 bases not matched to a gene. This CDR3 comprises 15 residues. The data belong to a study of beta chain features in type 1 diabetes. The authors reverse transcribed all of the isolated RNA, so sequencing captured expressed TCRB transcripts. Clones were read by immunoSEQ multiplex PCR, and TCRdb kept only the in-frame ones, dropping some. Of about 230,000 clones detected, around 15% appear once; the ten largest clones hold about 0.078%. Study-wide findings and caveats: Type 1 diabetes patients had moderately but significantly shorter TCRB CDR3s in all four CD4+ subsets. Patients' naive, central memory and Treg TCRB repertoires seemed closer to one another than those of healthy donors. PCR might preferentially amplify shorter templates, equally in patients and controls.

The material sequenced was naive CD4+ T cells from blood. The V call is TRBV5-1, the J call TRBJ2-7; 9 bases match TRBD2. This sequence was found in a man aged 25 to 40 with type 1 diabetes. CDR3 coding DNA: TGCGCCAGCAGCTTCTCAAGCGGGGGGCCCTACGAGCAGTACTTC. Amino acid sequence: CASSFSSGGPYEQYF.